Listed below are T cell receptor beta chains from one sample, sequenced in a study of T cell changes during pregnancy in multiple sclerosis. The data were produced by immunoSEQ multiplex PCR, yet TCRdb's version contains in-frame clones alone and is incomplete. The sample has 60,000 to 85,000 clones; roughly 90% are singletons. Sequencing was performed on peripheral blood, taken in the second trimester of pregnancy. The receptors stem from a female donor with multiple sclerosis, enrolled in a pregnancy study. Both conserved end residues are part of each CDR3. The D gene is left open where the match is weak. Clone sizes are given selectively: once, few, many, or a class where the clone is expanded.

v_call	d_call	j_call	clone_size	cdr3_nt	cdr3_aa
TRBV20-1	TRBD1	TRBJ2-5	NA	TGCAGTGCGGGACAGGTGGAGACCCAGTACTTC	CSAGQVETQYF
TRBV10-3	TRBD1	TRBJ2-5	NA	TGTGCCATCAGTGAGTCGTGGGGGGACAGGGGAAAGACCCAGTACTTC	CAISESWGDRGKTQYF
TRBV6-6	TRBD1	TRBJ1-5	NA	TGTGCCAGCAGTTACCGCGGGACAGGGGGAGGGCAGCCCCAGCATTTT	CASSYRGTGGGQPQHF
TRBV7-9	TRBD2	TRBJ2-3	NA	TGTGCCAGCAGCTTATCTAGCGGTAGCACAGATACGCAGTATTTT	CASSLSSGSTDTQYF
TRBV6-1	TRBD1	TRBJ1-5	few	TGTGCCAGCAGTGGACAGGGACAGAAGATTAATCAGCCCCAGCATTTT	CASSGQGQKINQPQHF
TRBV25-1	NA	TRBJ2-5	NA	TGTGCCAGCGAATCCCCAGGGGTAGGGTTCCAAGAGACCCAGTACTTC	CASESPGVGFQETQYF
TRBV6-5	NA	TRBJ2-4	NA	TGTGCCAGCAGTTACGCGTCAGCCAAAAACATTCAGTACTTC	CASSYASAKNIQYF
TRBV6-5	NA	TRBJ1-2	NA	TGTGCCAGCAGTTACTATAAGGACAGTTCCTATGGCTACACCTTC	CASSYYKDSSYGYTF
TRBV5-1	TRBD2	TRBJ2-7	NA	TGCGCCAGTTACCGGGAGGGCCTTACTAGGGAGCAGTACTTC	CASYREGLTREQYF
TRBV7-6	TRBD2	TRBJ2-1	NA	TGTGCCAGCAGTCCTACCAGCGGGAGCTCCTACAATGAGCAGTTCTTC	CASSPTSGSSYNEQFF
TRBV10-2	NA	TRBJ2-1	NA	TGCGCCAGCATGGGGCTTGGGGACTCATCCTACAATGAGCAGTTCTTC	CASMGLGDSSYNEQFF
TRBV7-6	NA	TRBJ2-1	NA	TGTGCCAGCAGCCTTCACTGGGAGACTGAGTACAATGAGCAGTTCTTC	CASSLHWETEYNEQFF
TRBV30	TRBD2	TRBJ2-4	NA	TGTGCCTGGAGTGATCCTTTGGAGCGGGAGGGCCGGCTAAACATTCAGTACTTC	CAWSDPLEREGRLNIQYF
TRBV30	NA	TRBJ2-7	NA	TGTGCCTGGAGTGTGACAGGCTACGAGCAGTACTTC	CAWSVTGYEQYF
TRBV7-2	TRBD1	TRBJ2-2	NA	TGTGCCAGCAGTGATGGACAGGGCGCCGGGGAGCTGTTTTTT	CASSDGQGAGELFF
TRBV7-7	TRBD1	TRBJ1-3	NA	TGTGCCAGCAGCTTACAGGGGGGCTCTGGAAACACCATATATTTT	CASSLQGGSGNTIYF
TRBV19	TRBD1	TRBJ1-1	few	TGTGCCAGTAGTACCCAGGGGGCTGTGAACACTGAAGCTTTCTTT	CASSTQGAVNTEAFF
TRBV27	NA	TRBJ1-5	NA	TGTGCCAGCAGTTTGGGGGGTGGGCAGCCCCAGCATTTT	CASSLGGGQPQHF
TRBV7-9	NA	TRBJ1-5	NA	TGTGCCAGCAGCGCGTCCGGAGACCAAGGTACCCAGCATTTT	CASSASGDQGTQHF
TRBV5-1	NA	TRBJ1-2	NA	TGCGCCAGCAGCTTGGCCGAGCAGGGCAACTATGGCTACACCTTC	CASSLAEQGNYGYTF
TRBV30	NA	TRBJ1-4	NA	TGTGCCTGGAGCGCGGGGATTCTAAATAATGAAAAACTGTTTTTT	CAWSAGILNNEKLFF
TRBV6-5	NA	TRBJ1-2	NA	TGTGCCAGCAGACCAGACATGAGCTATGGCTACACCTTC	CASRPDMSYGYTF
TRBV12-5	NA	TRBJ2-1	NA	TGTGCTAGTGGTTCTTTAGCGAAGAGCTCCTACAATGAGCAGTTCTTC	CASGSLAKSSYNEQFF
TRBV13	TRBD2	TRBJ2-7	NA	TGTGCCAGCAGCTCGGGACTAGCGGGAGTCTACGAGCAGTACTTC	CASSSGLAGVYEQYF
TRBV5-4	NA	TRBJ2-4	NA	TGTGCCAGCAGCGGGGGGACAGAGACAGCCAAAAACATTCAGTACTTC	CASSGGTETAKNIQYF
TRBV19	NA	TRBJ1-1	NA	TGTGCCAGTAGTATAGACCCAACAGTCACTGAAGCTTTCTTT	CASSIDPTVTEAFF
TRBV4-1	TRBD1	TRBJ1-1	NA	TGCGCCAGCAGCCTGGGACAGACCTTCATGAACACTGAAGCTTTCTTT	CASSLGQTFMNTEAFF
TRBV6-5	NA	TRBJ2-2	NA	TGTGCCAGCAGTTACGGGGGCAGTAACACCGGGGAGCTGTTTTTT	CASSYGGSNTGELFF